This T cell receptor (beta chain) appears in the sequencing data of a study of T cells in Graves' hyperthyroidism and ophthalmopathy (dated by TCRdb to about 2019). Broadly, across the study: Peripheral blood was collected at initial diagnosis, before any treatment. The roughly 90 discovery patients were divided at random into training and test sets in a 7:3 ratio. After sampling, hyperthyroidism patients received methimazole starting at 30 mg daily, and ophthalmopathy patients received high-dose intravenous methylprednisolone. The paper reports TCR Vbeta CDR3 sequencing of more than 120 peripheral blood samples: some 44 ophthalmopathy, approximately 74 hyperthyroidism and around 17 progressor patients. Prospective prediction of ophthalmopathy was tested in an independent validation cohort of fewer than 20 hyperthyroidism patients and 15 to 17 patients who later progressed to ophthalmopathy. A discovery cohort of about a hundred patients, fewer than 50 with Graves' ophthalmopathy and 57 with stable Graves' hyperthyroidism, was used to find distinguishing TCR V-J signatures. The study also compared thyroid tissue and blood T-cell repertoires from several Graves' hyperthyroidism patients. What the research found in general, with its limitations: Blood samples also contained most of the expanded thyroid clonotypes (frequency above 0.001), which suggests that blood repertoires may reflect thyroid immune responses. A 13 V-J signature model separated ophthalmopathy from stable hyperthyroidism, with approximately 86% sensitivity and 81.08% specificity in cross-validation and 80%/75% in testing. Sample size was not statistically predetermined, and investigators were not blinded to group allocation. During validation, the model predicted progression to ophthalmopathy a median of about 6.3 months ahead of onset, with almost 71% sensitivity and around 73% specificity.

The CDR3 spans 15 residues, from the cysteine through the phenylalanine. CDR3 DNA only is kept here, 45 bases in frame from base 1. V lost 2 bases and J lost 5 bases; the stretch between them is 14 bases long. Per the germline V gene, SGHDT is the CDR1 and YYEEEE is the CDR2. A note on this clonotype: Its antigen remains unidentified. Qualities for individual bases were not recorded, and no much larger clone is one base off.

Hyperthyroidism patients were newly diagnosed, had a disease duration of under 2 months, and were aged 18 to 65 years. Any patient with an uncontrolled infection, another autoimmune disease, pregnancy or lactation was excluded. Diagnoses relied on clinical symptoms, serum thyroxine and TRAb, thyroid ultrasound and orbital computed tomography. Blood from progressor patients was collected at the time of first diagnosis with hyperthyroidism, before any ophthalmopathy symptoms had appeared. Ficoll-Paque density gradient centrifugation was used to isolate PBMCs from approximately 10 ml of fresh peripheral blood. Progressor patients were initially diagnosed with Graves' hyperthyroidism and developed ophthalmopathy during follow-up. Total RNA was extracted with Trizol reagent, and quality was checked on an Agilent 2100 Bioanalyzer. Amplification of TCR beta CDR3 regions was carried out from RNA transcripts. For the first round of RT-PCR on the TCR CDR3, the HTBI primer set was used together with the Qiagen OneStep RT-PCR kit. Libraries were constructed in a second round of multiplex PCR, after which size selection and purification were carried out. Sequencing of the libraries was done on an Illumina HiSeq2000 using paired-end 100 bp reads. In the source study's methods: SOAPnuke was used to process the raw data, with reads discarded if the reads contained adapters or uncalled bases, had a mean Phred below 15, or lacked an exact constant-primer or identifier match. COPE v1.2.5 was used to merge the high-quality paired reads, and each unique nucleotide sequence was defined as a clonotype. MiTCR v1.1 was used to align the clonotypes against IMGT TRBV, TRBD and TRBJ reference segments. The analysis was restricted to V-J combinations with a frequency above 0.0001, which together covered just over 98% of the repertoires. A TCS score was defined as the ratio between F50 (clonal expansion) and ExV (chaos), using BLOSUM62-based TCRdist between CDR3 peptides within each V-J. Welch's t-statistics and random forest reduced roughly 500 V-J features to roughly 13, which were used in a naive Bayes classifier (R e1071). In-frame beta chains were kept once TCRdb had trimmed the public reads at Q25 with fastp and called clones with MiXCR. Every CDR3 protein is listed once, alongside the most common genes and DNA of its rows. These V and J calls derive from TCRdb rather than the authors' analysis. The sample records around 700,000 distinct CDR3 sequences, around 20% of which are singletons. The ten largest clones take up approximately 16% of the sample.

The sample taken for sequencing was blood. The TCR originated in a woman aged 45 to 65 with Graves' hyperthyroidism that later progressed to Graves' ophthalmopathy. This receptor chain uses TRBV5-6 and TRBJ2-1, with TRBD2 perhaps the D gene, on 7 matching bases. The encoded CDR3 is CASSFIGRGHNEQFF. Read as DNA, the sequence is TGTGCCAGCAGCTTTATCGGGCGGGGGCACAATGAGCAGTTCTTC. Reference TRBV5-6 and TRBJ2-1 genes cover what lies past the CDR3, so the full variable domain is DAGVTQSPTHLIKTRGQQVTLRCSPKSGHDTVSWYQQALGQGPQFIFQYYEEEERQRGNFPDRFSGHQFPNYSSELNVNALLLGDSALYLCASSFIGRGHNEQFFGPGTRLTVL.